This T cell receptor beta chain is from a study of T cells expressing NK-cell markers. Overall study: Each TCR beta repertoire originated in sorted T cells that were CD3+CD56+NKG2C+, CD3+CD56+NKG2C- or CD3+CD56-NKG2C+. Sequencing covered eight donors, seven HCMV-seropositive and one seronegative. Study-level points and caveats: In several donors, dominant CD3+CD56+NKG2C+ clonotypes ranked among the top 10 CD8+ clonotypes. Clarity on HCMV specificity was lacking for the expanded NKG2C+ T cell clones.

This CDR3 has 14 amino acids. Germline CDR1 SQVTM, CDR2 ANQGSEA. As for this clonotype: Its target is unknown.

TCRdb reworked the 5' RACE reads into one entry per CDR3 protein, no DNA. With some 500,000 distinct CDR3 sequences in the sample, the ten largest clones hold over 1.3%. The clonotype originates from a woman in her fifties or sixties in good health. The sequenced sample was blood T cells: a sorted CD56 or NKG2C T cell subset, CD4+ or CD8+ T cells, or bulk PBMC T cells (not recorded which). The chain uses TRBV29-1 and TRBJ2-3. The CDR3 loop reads CSVEGRPYTDTQYF.